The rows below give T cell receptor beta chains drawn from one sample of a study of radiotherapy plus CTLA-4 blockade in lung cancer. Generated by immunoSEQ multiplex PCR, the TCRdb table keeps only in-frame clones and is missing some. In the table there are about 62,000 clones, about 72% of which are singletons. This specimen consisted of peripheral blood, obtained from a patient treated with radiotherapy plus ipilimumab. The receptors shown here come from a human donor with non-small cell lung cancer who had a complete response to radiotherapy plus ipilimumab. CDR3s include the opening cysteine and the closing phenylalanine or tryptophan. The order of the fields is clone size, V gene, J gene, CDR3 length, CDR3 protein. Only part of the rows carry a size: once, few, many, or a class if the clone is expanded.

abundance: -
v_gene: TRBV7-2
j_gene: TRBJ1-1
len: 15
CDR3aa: CASSSTGGANTEAFF

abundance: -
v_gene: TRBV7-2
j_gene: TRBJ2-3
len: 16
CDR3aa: CASSLHFSGGTDTQYF

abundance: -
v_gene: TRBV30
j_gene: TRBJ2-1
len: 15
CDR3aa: CAWSSRGGLYNEQFF

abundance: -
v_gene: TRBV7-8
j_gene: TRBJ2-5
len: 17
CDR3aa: CASRTGQGRRWGETQYF

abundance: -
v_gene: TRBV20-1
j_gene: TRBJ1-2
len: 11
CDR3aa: CSARVSYGYTF

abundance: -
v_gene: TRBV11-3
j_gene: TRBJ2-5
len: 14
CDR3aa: CASSSRDNQETQYF

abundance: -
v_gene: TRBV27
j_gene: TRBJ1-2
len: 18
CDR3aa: CASRKAVGGSTLSYGYTF

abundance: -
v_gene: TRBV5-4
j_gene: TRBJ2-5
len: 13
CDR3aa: CASSYRGRETQYF

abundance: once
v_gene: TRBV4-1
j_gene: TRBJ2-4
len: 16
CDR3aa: CASTAAGQGTKNIQYF

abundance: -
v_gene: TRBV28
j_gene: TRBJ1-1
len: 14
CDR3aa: CASSLTGLGTEAFF

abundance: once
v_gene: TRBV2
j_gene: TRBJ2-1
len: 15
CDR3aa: CASSERGSTSGEQFF

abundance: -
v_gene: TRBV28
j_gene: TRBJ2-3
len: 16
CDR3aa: CASSLQDRVIGDTQYF

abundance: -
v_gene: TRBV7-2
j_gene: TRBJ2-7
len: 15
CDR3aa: CASSPRQGFRYEQYF

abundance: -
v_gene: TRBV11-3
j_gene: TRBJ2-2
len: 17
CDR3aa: CASSYLGLAGVTGELFF

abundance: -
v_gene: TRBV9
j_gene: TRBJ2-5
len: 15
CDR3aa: CASSVAVNPRETQYF

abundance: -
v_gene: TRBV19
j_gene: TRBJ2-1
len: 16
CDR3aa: CARVGGRSLSYNEQFF

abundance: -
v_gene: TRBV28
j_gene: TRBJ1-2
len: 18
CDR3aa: CASSFAFAGTGEGYGYTF

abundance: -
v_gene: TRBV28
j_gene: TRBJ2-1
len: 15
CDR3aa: CASTPQKWSYNEQFF

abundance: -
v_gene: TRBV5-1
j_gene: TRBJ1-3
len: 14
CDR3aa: CASSLTISGNTIYF

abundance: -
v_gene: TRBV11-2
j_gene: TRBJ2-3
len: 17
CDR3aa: CASSLGLAGGLLDTQYF

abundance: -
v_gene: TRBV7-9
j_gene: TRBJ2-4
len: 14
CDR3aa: CASSHRTGQNIQYF

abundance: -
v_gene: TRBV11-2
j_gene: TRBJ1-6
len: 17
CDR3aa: CASSLDIRTIHPPPLHF

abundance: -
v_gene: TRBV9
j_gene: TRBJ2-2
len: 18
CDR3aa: CASSVGLAGERNTGELFF

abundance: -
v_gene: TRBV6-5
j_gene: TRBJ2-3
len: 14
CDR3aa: CATSREGRGDTQYF

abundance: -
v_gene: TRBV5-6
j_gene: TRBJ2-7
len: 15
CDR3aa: CASSLGRRENYEQYF

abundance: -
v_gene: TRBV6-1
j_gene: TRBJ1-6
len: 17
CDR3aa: CASSEALATGVSSPLHF

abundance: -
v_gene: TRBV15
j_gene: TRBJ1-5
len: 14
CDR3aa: CATSSDRGNQPQHF

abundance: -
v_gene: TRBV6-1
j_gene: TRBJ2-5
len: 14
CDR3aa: CASSKGTGQETQYF

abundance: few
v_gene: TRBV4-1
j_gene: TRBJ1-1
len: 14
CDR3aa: CASSQAGSNTEAFF

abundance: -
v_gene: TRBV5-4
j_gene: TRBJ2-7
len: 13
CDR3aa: CASSLVESYEQYF

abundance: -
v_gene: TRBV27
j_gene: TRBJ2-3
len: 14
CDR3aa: CASSLYGSTDTQYF

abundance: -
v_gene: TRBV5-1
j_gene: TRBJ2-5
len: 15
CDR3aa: CASSSGQGASETQYF

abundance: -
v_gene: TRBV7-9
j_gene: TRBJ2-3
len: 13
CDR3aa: CASSLGSGSAQYF